Below are 12 T cell receptor beta chains sequenced from a single sample in a study of T cell responses to AZD1222 COVID-19 vaccine. Libraries were prepared by immunoSEQ multiplex PCR; TCRdb keeps only in-frame clonotypes and omits some of them. This repertoire shows some 150,000 clones, about 91% found once; its top ten account for under 2.5%. The specimen was peripheral blood, collected on day 0 of AZD1222 vaccination. The receptors were gathered from an adult in good health.

J is TRBJ2-7 and V is TRBV14; D is uncertain. This CDR3 is built from 11 residues. Germline lookup yields CDR1 SGHDN and CDR2 FVKESK. V lost 4 bases and J lost 3, with 4 bases in between. CDR3 DNA: TGTGCCAGCAGCCTGAACTACGAGCAGTACTTC. Its protein is CASSLNYEQYF.

This clone has a single count. This rearrangement joins TRBV7-6 to TRBJ1-1, with D hard to call. The CDR3 runs 15 residues. The V and J ends lost 1 base and 5 bases respectively, with 14 bases between them. Germline CDR1 reads SGHVS; CDR2 reads FNYEAQ. CDR3 coding DNA: TGTGCCAGCAGCTTAGGACGGACGCCCCAGACTGAAGCTTTCTTT. Its protein is CASSLGRTPQTEAFF.

V is TRBV7-9 and J is TRBJ1-3; D is uncertain. Germline lookup yields CDR1 SEHNR and CDR2 FQNEAQ (reference sequence). The CDR3 extends over 17 amino acids. The V end was cut by 2 bases, the J end by 2 bases, with 16 bases between. The CDR3 DNA sequence: TGTGCCAGCAGCTTACGCAGGACGGCTACCACTGGAAACACCATATATTTT. Translating gives CASSLRRTATTGNTIYF.

This clone was found a few times. V and J are TRBV6-2 or TRBV6-3 and TRBJ1-1; D not certain. The CDR3 runs to 15 residues. CDR1 and CDR2 (germline): MNHEY, SVGEGT. Trimming took off 2 bases at V and 4 bases at J, with 14 bases between the two ends. CDR3 DNA: TGTGCCAGCAGTTACGGCAGTCAGGCCCTCACTGAAGCTTTCTTT. Encoded protein: CASSYGSQALTEAFF.

Note on this clone: Other DNA variants within this sample encode the same CDR3. V is TRBV6-5 and J is TRBJ1-1; D unclear. The germline CDR1 and CDR2 sequences are MNHEY and SVGAGI. The CDR3 is made up of 13 amino acids. Trimming stripped 6 bases from V and 1 base from J, with 9 bases between. CDR3 protein: CASRAGSNTEAFF. In DNA form, the CDR3 reads TGTGCCAGCAGAGCCGGATCGAACACTGAAGCTTTCTTT.

This chain uses TRBV27 with TRBJ1-5; D uncertain. V gave up 5 bases and J gave up 1 base, with 15 bases separating them. This CDR3 comprises 16 residues. The germline CDR1 and CDR2 sequences are MNHEY and SMNVEV (reference sequence). CDR3 nucleotides: TGTGCCAGCAGTCACGGTGGAGGGCGCAGCAATCAGCCCCAGCATTTT. Its protein is CASSHGGGRSNQPQHF.

This clone was seen once. The V call is TRBV24-1, the J call TRBJ2-3; D unresolved. The CDR3 has 13 amino acids. Trimming stripped 2 bases from V and 2 bases from J, with 4 bases between. From germline, CDR1 is KGHDR and CDR2 SFDVKD. CDR3 region: CATSDWDTDTQYF. The CDR3 DNA is TGTGCCACCAGTGATTGGGACACAGATACGCAGTATTTT.

The V and J genes are TRBV5-6 and TRBJ1-6; D gene unclear. With 5 bases removed from V and 8 bases from J, the gap between germline ends came to 11 bases. The CDR3 totals 13 residues. The germline V gene encodes CDR1 SGHDT and CDR2 YYEEEE. DNA for the CDR3: TGTGCCAGCAGTTACGGGCCGGATTCACCCCTCCACTTT. As protein: CASSYGPDSPLHF.

The chain employs TRBV5-4 and TRBJ1-6; D possibly corresponds to TRBD1 (6 bases). The CDR3 runs 16 residues. Germline V lookup: CDR1 SGHNT, CDR2 YYREEE (reference sequence). V was cut by 3 bases and J by 7 bases, with 17 bases left in between. The CDR3 coding sequence is TGTGCCAGCAGCTCCGGAACAGGGCGAGGAAATTCACCCCTCCACTTT. This translates into CASSSGTGRGNSPLHF.

J is TRBJ2-1 and V is TRBV11-3; D possibly corresponds to TRBD2 (5 bases). The CDR3 has 14 residues. With 1 base removed from V and 7 bases from J, the gap between germline ends came to 11 bases. Germline V gives CDR1 SGHNT, CDR2 YENEEA. This CDR3 is CASSLGGSRNEQFF. The CDR3 coding sequence is TGTGCCAGCAGCTTAGGAGGGAGTAGGAATGAGCAGTTCTTC.

The chain is built from TRBV12-3 or TRBV12-4 and TRBJ2-7; the D gene is possibly TRBD1 (6 bases). The CDR3 is 13 residues long. Trimming took off 7 bases at V and 4 bases at J, with 14 bases between the two ends. The CDR3 DNA follows: TGTGCCAGCACGGGGACACCATATTACGAGCAGTACTTC. Residues: CASTGTPYYEQYF.

This chain joins TRBV7-9 and TRBJ2-3; D is unresolved. Germline V CDR1 and CDR2: SEHNR, FQNEAQ (reference sequence). The CDR3 totals 14 residues. V dropped 5 bases and J dropped 2 bases, with 11 bases sitting between them. CDR3 sequence reads: CASSHDWVTDTQYF. The CDR3 coding sequence is TGTGCCAGCAGCCACGACTGGGTCACAGATACGCAGTATTTT.